This T cell receptor (beta chain) is from a study of cytomegalovirus exposure and HLA in healthy donors. The germline gives CDR1 SGHAT, CDR2 FQNNGV. The CDR3 length is 16 residues. With 5 bases removed from V and 4 bases from J, the gap between germline ends came to 20 bases. The PCR had 60 Vbeta and 13 Jbeta primers. Profiling relied on immunoSEQ multiplex PCR, and the TCRdb table lists in-frame clones only, not all of them. The listing contains over 65,000 clones. About this clone: Its antigen is undetermined.

General observations from the study: Presence/absence results assume similar sequencing depth per donor, which may not hold. Later analysis associated a missense DCLRE1C variant with TCR beta V- and J-gene trimming. Highly shared variants forming one cluster were likely a sequencing artifact.

The sample consisted of PBMCs. This chain uses TRBV11-2 with TRBJ2-5; D uncertain. This receptor was taken from a man in his thirties or forties in good health and CMV-seronegative. CDR3 in DNA: TGTGCCAGCAGCAATAGAGGTCGGCTCATTCGAGAGACCCAGTACTTC. Translated: CASSNRGRLIRETQYF. Together with reference TRBV11-2 and TRBJ2-5, the CDR3 gives the full variable domain: EAGVAQSPRYKIIEKRQSVAFWCNPISGHATLYWYQQILGQGPKLLIQFQNNGVVDDSQLPKDRFSAERLKGVDSTLKIQPAKLEDSAVYLCASSNRGRLIRETQYFGPGTRLLVL.